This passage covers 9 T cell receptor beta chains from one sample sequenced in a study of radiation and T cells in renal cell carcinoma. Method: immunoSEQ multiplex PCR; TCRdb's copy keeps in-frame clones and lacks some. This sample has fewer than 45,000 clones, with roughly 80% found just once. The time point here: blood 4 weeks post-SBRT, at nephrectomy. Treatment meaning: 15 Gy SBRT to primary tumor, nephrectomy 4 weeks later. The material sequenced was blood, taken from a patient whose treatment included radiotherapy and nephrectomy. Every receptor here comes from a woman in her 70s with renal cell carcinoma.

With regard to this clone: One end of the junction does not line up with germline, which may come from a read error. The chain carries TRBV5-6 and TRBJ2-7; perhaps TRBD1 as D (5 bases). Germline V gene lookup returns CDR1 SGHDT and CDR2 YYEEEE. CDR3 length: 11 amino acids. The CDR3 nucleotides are TGTGCCAGCAGCTTCGGCAGGGTTGCCAACTTC. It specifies CASSFGRVANF. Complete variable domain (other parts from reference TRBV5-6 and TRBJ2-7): DAGVTQSPTHLIKTRGQQVTLRCSPKSGHDTVSWYQQALGQGPQFIFQYYEEEERQRGNFPDRFSGHQFPNYSSELNVNALLLGDSALYLCASSFGRVANFGPGTRLTVT.

CDR3 sequence: CASSPDRGSEKLFF. The CDR3 bases are TGTGCCAGCAGCCCGGACAGGGGCAGTGAAAAACTGTTTTTT. The rearrangement joins TRBV11-2 to TRBJ1-4; 9 bases are shared with TRBD1. This CDR3 has 14 amino acids. Germline assignment: CDR1 SGHAT and CDR2 FQNNGV. V gave up 5 bases and J gave up 7 bases; unmatched junction bases: 5.

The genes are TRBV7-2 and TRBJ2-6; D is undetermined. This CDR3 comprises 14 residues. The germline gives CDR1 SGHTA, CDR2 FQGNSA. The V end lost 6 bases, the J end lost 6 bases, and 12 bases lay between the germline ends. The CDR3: CASSQAGAANVLTF. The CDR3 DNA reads TGTGCCAGCAGTCAGGCTGGCGCGGCCAACGTCCTGACTTTC. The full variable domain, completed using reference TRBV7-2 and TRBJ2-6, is GAGVSQSPSNKVTEKGKDVELRCDPISGHTALYWYRQSLGQGLEFLIYFQGNSAPDKSGLPSDRFSAERTGGSVSTLTIQRTQQEDSAVYLCASSQAGAANVLTFGAGSRLTVL.

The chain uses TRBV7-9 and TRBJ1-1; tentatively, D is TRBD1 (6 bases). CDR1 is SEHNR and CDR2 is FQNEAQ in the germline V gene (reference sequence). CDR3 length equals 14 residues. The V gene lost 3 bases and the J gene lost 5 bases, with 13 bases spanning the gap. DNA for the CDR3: TGTGCCAGCAGCTTGGACAGCAGAGGGACTGAAGCTTTCTTT. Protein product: CASSLDSRGTEAFF.

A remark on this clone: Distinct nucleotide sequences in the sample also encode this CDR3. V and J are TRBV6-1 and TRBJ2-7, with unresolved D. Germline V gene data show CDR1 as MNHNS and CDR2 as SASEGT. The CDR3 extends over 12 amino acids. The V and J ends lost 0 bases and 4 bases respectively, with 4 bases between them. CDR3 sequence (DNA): TGTGCCAGCAGTGAAGCGGGTTACGAGCAGTACTTC. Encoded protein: CASSEAGYEQYF.

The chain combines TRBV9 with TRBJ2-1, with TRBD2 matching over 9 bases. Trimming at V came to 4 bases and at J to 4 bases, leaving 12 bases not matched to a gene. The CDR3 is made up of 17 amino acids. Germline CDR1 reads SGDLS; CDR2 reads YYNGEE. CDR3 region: CASSTLVGGRGYNEQFF. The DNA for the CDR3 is TGTGCCAGCAGCACATTGGTGGGCGGGAGGGGTTACAATGAGCAGTTCTTC.

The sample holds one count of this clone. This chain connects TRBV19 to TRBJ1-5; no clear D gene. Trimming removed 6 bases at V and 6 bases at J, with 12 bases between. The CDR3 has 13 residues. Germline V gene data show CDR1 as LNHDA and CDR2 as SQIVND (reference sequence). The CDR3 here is CASSRGAAQPQHF. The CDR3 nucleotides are TGTGCCAGTAGCAGAGGTGCTGCTCAGCCCCAGCATTTT.

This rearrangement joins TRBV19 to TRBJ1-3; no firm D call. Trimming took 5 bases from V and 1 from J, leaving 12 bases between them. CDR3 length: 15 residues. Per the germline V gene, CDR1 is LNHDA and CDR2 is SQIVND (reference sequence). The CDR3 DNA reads TGTGCCAGTAGTCGTTACACGGTGTCTGGAAACACCATATATTTT. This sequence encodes CASSRYTVSGNTIYF.

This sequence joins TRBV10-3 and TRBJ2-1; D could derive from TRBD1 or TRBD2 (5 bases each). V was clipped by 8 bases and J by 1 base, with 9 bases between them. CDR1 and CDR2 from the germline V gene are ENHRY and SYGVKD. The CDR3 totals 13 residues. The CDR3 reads CAIRDPSYNEQFF. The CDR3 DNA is TGTGCCATCCGGGACCCGTCCTACAATGAGCAGTTCTTC.